This entry lists 22 T cell receptor beta chains sequenced from one sample in a study of tumor and adjacent non-tumor tissue in lung cancer. Three rounds of nested PCR, following a modified ARM-PCR protocol, produced the TCRbeta library. Each CDR3 protein gets one entry after TCRdb re-called the multiplex PCR reads with MiXCR. The sample yields about 110,000 distinct CDR3 sequences, around 75% seen once. The template was RNA from unsorted bulk tissue. The sequenced sample consisted of lung tumor tissue. Source of these receptors: a woman between 55 and 75 years old with non-small cell lung cancer.

The chain is built from TRBV7-9 and TRBJ1-5; D unclear. Trimming stripped 5 bases from V and 5 bases from J, with 10 bases between. Germline loops: CDR1 SEHNR, CDR2 FQNEAQ (reference sequence). This CDR3 contains 13 residues. This CDR3 reads CASSPGGDQPQHF. The CDR3 nucleotides read TGTGCCAGCAGCCCTGGCGGGGATCAGCCCCAGCATTTT. The entire variable domain, with the rest obtained from reference TRBV7-9 and TRBJ1-5, is as follows: DTGVSQNPRHKITKRGQNVTFRCDPISEHNRLYWYRQTLGQGPEFLTYFQNEAQLEKSRLLSDRFSAERPKGSFSTLEIQRTEQGDSAMYLCASSPGGDQPQHFGDGTRLSIL.

Details on this clonotype: The CDR3 does not close with the conserved phenylalanine or tryptophan, likely indicating a read error. V is TRBV28 and J is TRBJ1-2, with D uncertain. The CDR3 length is 15 residues. The germline V and J ends were trimmed by 8 bases and 1 base, with 17 bases remaining between them. Germline V lookup: CDR1 MDHEN, CDR2 SYDVKM. The chain's CDR3 is CASGDLSGVNYGYTI. The CDR3 nucleotides are TGTGCCAGCGGAGACCTCTCCGGGGTTAACTATGGCTACACCATC.

As concerns this clonotype: This may arise from a read error, as a much more abundant clone is one base away. CDR3 sequence reads: CASSQVSTGGDGYTF. For the CDR3, the DNA is TGCGCCAGCAGCCAAGTATCGACAGGGGGAGATGGCTACACCTTC. V is TRBV4-1 and J is TRBJ1-2, with 9 bases matching TRBD1. The V gene's germline CDR1 is MGHRA and CDR2 YSYEKL. J gave up 6 bases and V 1 base, and 6 bases lay outside the gene matches. The CDR3 sequence is 15 residues long.

To note about this clonotype: An end of the junction differs from the germline gene, which may be a read error. The chain links TRBV11-1 to TRBJ1-5; weak D call: TRBD1 (6 bases). The germline gives CDR1 SGHAT, CDR2 FQDESV (reference sequence). The CDR3 has 13 residues. This CDR3 is CVSSLVDGGPQHF. CDR3 sequence (DNA): TGTGTCAGCAGCTTAGTCGACGGGGGCCCTCAGCATTTT.

This clonotype was found many times. The chain employs TRBV10-2 and TRBJ2-2, with D perhaps matching TRBD1 (6 bases). The germline V gene has CDR1 WSHSY and CDR2 SAAADI. With 6 bases removed from V and 0 bases from J, the gap between germline ends came to 8 bases. The CDR3 is made up of 14 amino acids. CDR3 residues: CASRAGANTGELFF. Written as DNA, the CDR3 is TGCGCCAGCAGGGCAGGGGCGAACACCGGGGAGCTGTTTTTT.

This clonotype came up many times. The V gene is TRBV20-1, the J gene TRBJ2-1; the D gene could be TRBD1 or TRBD2 (7 bases each). V lost 7 bases and J 1 base, leaving 14 bases between the germline ends. CDR1 DFQATT and CDR2 SNEGSKA come from the germline V gene (reference sequence). The CDR3 sequence is 14 residues long. CDR3: CSGEGQRSYNEQFF. The CDR3 bases are TGCAGTGGGGAGGGACAGCGATCCTACAATGAGCAGTTCTTC.

As to this clonotype: This clone may be a read error of a much larger clone one base away. Written as DNA, the CDR3 is TGTGCCGCCCGGGACATGGGTACCACCGGGGAGCTGTTTTTT. It is translated as CAARDMGTTGELFF. This chain links TRBV28 with TRBJ2-2, with D possibly TRBD1 on 6 matching bases. From germline, CDR1 is MDHEN and CDR2 SYDVKM. There are 14 residues in the CDR3. Deletions cut 11 bases from V and 4 bases from J, with 17 bases between.

In the case of this clonotype: This may come from a read error, since a much larger clone is one base off. The V and J genes are TRBV6-1 and TRBJ2-3; no clear D gene. The germline V and J ends were trimmed by 6 bases and 5 bases, with 9 bases remaining between them. The CDR3 is 12 amino acids. Germline V lookup: CDR1 MNHNS, CDR2 SASEGT. This CDR3 reads CASSHAVDTQYF. The DNA for the CDR3 is TGTGCCAGCAGCCATGCAGTAGATACGCAGTATTTT.

Turning to this clonotype: This could be a read error, since a much larger clone is one nucleotide away. The chain is built from TRBV20-1 and TRBJ2-1; 12 bases match TRBD2. V lost 3 bases, J lost 8 bases, and 14 bases stayed unmatched. The germline V gene encodes CDR1 DFQATT and CDR2 SNEGSKA (reference sequence). CDR3 length equals 17 residues. The DNA of the CDR3 is TGCAGTGCTAGCAGGACTAGCGGGATCCTCCGCTATGATGAGCAGTTCTTC. Amino acid sequence: CSASRTSGILRYDEQFF.

With regard to this clonotype: A junction boundary mismatches the germline segment, possibly from a read error. The chain carries TRBV12-3 or TRBV12-4 and TRBJ2-2, with D perhaps given as TRBD1 or TRBD2 (5 bases each). This CDR3 is built from 13 residues. The CDR3 region has the DNA TGTGCCAGCAGTTGGACAAACACCGGGGAGCCGTTTTTT. Translating gives CASSWTNTGEPFF.

In the case of this clonotype: This may be a read error: a much more frequent sequence differs by one nucleotide. J is TRBJ2-1 and V is TRBV6-1; D ambiguous. This CDR3 has 18 amino acids. Germline V gene data show CDR1 as MNHNS and CDR2 as SASEGT. Here the CDR3 reads CANSVKPTGPLRGHEQFF. In DNA form, the CDR3 reads TGTGCCAACAGTGTAAAACCCACCGGGCCGCTCAGAGGCCATGAGCAGTTCTTC.

Only one count was recorded for this clonotype. This may be a read error, as it is one base from a much larger clone. The chain has TRBV7-2 and TRBJ1-1; D is possibly TRBD1 (5 bases). Germline V gene sequence: CDR1 SGHTA, CDR2 FQGNSA. The CDR3 contains 15 residues. V was pared by 1 base and J by 0 bases, with 9 bases between. The DNA of the CDR3 is TGTGCCAGCAGCTTAGAGGGGTCATTGAACACTGAAGCTTTCTTT. It translates to CASSLEGSLNTEAFF.

In the case of this clonotype: Relative to the germline gene, one junction end is altered; a read error may explain this. CDR3 sequence (DNA): TGTCTCAGCAGGGTTATTGATCAGCCCCAACATTTT. It yields the protein CLSRVIDQPQHF. The J gene is TRBJ1-5, the V gene TRBV6-6, with D perhaps TRBD1 (5 bases). The CDR3 is 12 residues long. Germline V gene data show CDR1 as MNHNY and CDR2 as SVGAGI (reference sequence).

In this sample, this clonotype turned up many times. The J gene is TRBJ1-2, the V gene TRBV4-2, with D perhaps matching TRBD1 (5 bases). Germline CDR1 LGHNA, CDR2 YNFKEQ. With 8 bases removed from V and 2 bases from J, the gap between germline ends came to 9 bases. This CDR3 spans 12 amino acids. This CDR3 reads CASSRENYGYTF. DNA of the CDR3: TGTGCCAGCTCCAGGGAAAACTATGGCTACACCTTC.

With regard to this clonotype: Sequence at one end of the junction differs from germline and may be a read error. The CDR3 coding sequence is TGCAGTGTTAGAGAAGATGGCCATGAGGAGTTCTTC. Residues: CSVREDGHEEFF. The V and J genes are TRBV20-1 and TRBJ2-1, with D uncertain. Germline CDR1 and CDR2: DFQATT and SNEGSKA (reference sequence). CDR3 length: 12 amino acids.

Worth noting for this clonotype: One end of the junction is discordant with germline, which a read error may explain. The CDR3 bases are TGTGCCAGCAGACTAGGGGGACCCAACACTGAAACTTTCTTT. Its protein product is CASRLGGPNTETFF. The rearrangement uses TRBV7-9 and TRBJ1-1, with D possibly being TRBD1 (6 bases). The length of the CDR3 is 14 residues. Germline CDR1 reads SEHNR; CDR2 reads FQNEAQ (reference sequence).

This clonotype showed up just a few times. This sequence may be a read error, since a much larger clone differs from it by one base. Lacking the conserved final phenylalanine or tryptophan, this CDR3 likely reflects a read error. The CDR3 region has the DNA TGCAGCGTAAACCGGGGGCGCGGGACCTTGGAGACCCAGTACATC. Amino acids: CSVNRGRGTLETQYI. The rearrangement joins TRBV29-1 to TRBJ2-5; either TRBD1 or TRBD2 may supply D (6 bases each). Germline lookup yields CDR1 SQVTM and CDR2 ANQGSEA. Trimming cost V 6 bases and J 5 bases, with 22 bases left between them. The CDR3 has 15 amino acids.

As to this clonotype: A much larger clone lies a single base off, so this may be a read error. The V call is TRBV6-5, the J call TRBJ1-1; 11 bases line up with TRBD1. The length of the CDR3 is 15 residues. The germline V gene encodes CDR1 MNHEY and CDR2 SVGAGI. The V segment lost 1 base and the J segment 5 bases; nucleotides outside the gene matches: 3. The CDR3 DNA follows: TGTGCCAGCAGTTACTGGGGACAGGGGGAGACTGAAGCTTTCTTT. Protein product: CASSYWGQGETEAFF.

Regarding this clonotype: A much larger clone lies one base from this, so it may be a read error. Likely a read error: the CDR3 ends without its conserved phenylalanine or tryptophan. The DNA is omitted, as the CDR3 cannot be located on it reliably, and the CDR3 follows TCRdb's listing. The chain links TRBV6-1 to TRBJ1-1. Ends included, the CDR3 has 11 residues. Germline V gives CDR1 MNHNS, CDR2 SASEGT. CDR3 amino acids: CASIENRRQKI.

For this clonotype: At one end, the junction sequence differs from germline, possibly due to a read error. V is TRBV11-3 and J is TRBJ2-5, with a possible D match to TRBD2 (6 bases). The CDR3 consists of 14 residues. Germline V lookup: CDR1 SGHNT, CDR2 YENEEA. CDR3 amino acids: CASKSRESRETRYF. CDR3 in DNA: TGTGCCAGCAAAAGTCGGGAGTCCCGAGAGACCCGGTACTTC.

Turning to this clonotype: Given the absence of the conserved phenylalanine or tryptophan at the CDR3 end, a read error is likely. This chain links TRBV29-1 with TRBJ2-3; no reliable D call. Per germline, CDR1 SQVTM and CDR2 ANQGSEA. This CDR3 has 12 residues. Here the CDR3 DNA reads TGCAGCGTTACAGCGTTGGCAGATTCGCAGTATCTT. Translated: CSVTALADSQYL.

V is TRBV6-6 and J is TRBJ2-7; no clear D. Germline values: CDR1 MNHNY, CDR2 SVGAGI (reference sequence). This CDR3 has 11 amino acids. The CDR3, as DNA: TGTGCTTGCAGCTTAACAACAGAGCAGTACTTC. Residues: CACSLTTEQYF.